This TCR beta chain originates from a study of T-cell memory formation after mild COVID-19. Whole-study context: TCR clusters were mostly confined to one donor each.

The CDR3 is 14 residues long. Germline lookup yields CDR1 LGHDT and CDR2 YNNKEL (reference sequence). V gave up 4 bases and J gave up 5 bases, with 15 bases separating them. Barcoded TCR alpha and TCR beta cDNA libraries with UMIs came from 5'RACE using constant-segment primers. TCRdb itself ran the 5' RACE reads through MiXCR, one entry per CDR3 protein. The sample includes around 320,000 distinct CDR3 sequences, around 27% of them seen just once. J is TRBJ2-7 and V is TRBV3-1, with a tentative D call TRBD2 (8 bases). The sequence derives from an adult woman who had mild COVID-19 (a few samples of this study predate the infection). Cell type and time point are not known. Sequenced: PBMCs or a T cell subset sorted from them (not recorded which). CDR3 protein: CASSPGGGFDEQYF. In DNA, the CDR3 is TGTGCCAGCAGCCCGGGAGGGGGCTTCGACGAGCAGTACTTC.